Below are 21 T cell receptor beta chains sequenced from a single sample in a study of T cells after somatic rescue of genetic block. Repertoires were generated with immunoSEQ multiplex PCR, while TCRdb's copy carries only in-frame clones and drops some. In the table there are about 9,100 clones, 70% to 85% of which are singletons. Input material: peripheral blood mononuclear cells (PBMCs). These receptors came from a boy aged 10-17 years.

This chain uses TRBV19 with TRBJ2-7, with 8 bases fitting TRBD1. This CDR3 spans 14 amino acids. From germline, CDR1 is LNHDA and CDR2 SQIVND (reference sequence). With 6 bases clipped from V and 3 bases from J, the junction kept 7 bases outside the gene matches. The CDR3 nucleotides read TGTGCCAGTAGCTTCAGGGGGCCCAACTACGAGCAGTACTTC. Its protein is CASSFRGPNYEQYF. Variable domain in full (rest from reference TRBV19 and TRBJ2-7): DGGITQSPKYLFRKEGQNVTLSCEQNLNHDAMYWYRQDPGQGLRLIYYSQIVNDFQKGDIAEGYSVSREKKESFPLTVTSAQKNPTAFYLCASSFRGPNYEQYFGPGTRLTVT.

The V and J genes are TRBV18 and TRBJ2-3, with 7 bases that match TRBD1. V shed 4 bases, J shed 1 base, and the junction held 2 bases outside the gene matches. The CDR3 spans 14 residues. CDR1 KGHSH and CDR2 LQKENI come from the germline V gene. The CDR3 here is CASSHGTGTDTQYF. CDR3 DNA: TGTGCCAGCTCACATGGGACAGGCACAGATACGCAGTATTTT.

In its sample, this clone was seen once. J is TRBJ2-5 and V is TRBV6-1, with D maybe TRBD1 (5 bases). Germline V gene data show CDR1 as MNHNS and CDR2 as SASEGT. V was shortened by 6 bases and J by 3 bases, with 14 bases between the two germline ends. The length of the CDR3 is 14 residues. The CDR3, as DNA: TGTGCCAGCAGCCGACAGAGTACAAAAGAGACCCAGTACTTC. It codes for CASSRQSTKETQYF.

By sample share, this clone is medium-sized. The chain couples TRBV15 to TRBJ2-6, with D possibly being TRBD1 (5 bases). The length of the CDR3 is 17 residues. Between the trimmed V and J ends, which lost 5 bases and 0 bases, there was a span of 14 bases. The germline V gene encodes CDR1 LNHNV and CDR2 YYDKDF (reference sequence). CDR3 loop: CATSPRAPDSGANVLTF. Here the CDR3 DNA reads TGTGCCACCAGCCCCAGGGCTCCCGACTCTGGGGCCAACGTCCTGACTTTC.

The rearrangement joins TRBV11-2 to TRBJ1-4, with TRBD1 matching 7 bases. Losses at the gene ends were 2 bases for V and 8 bases for J; bases not matched to a gene: 5. CDR1 SGHAT and CDR2 FQNNGV come from the germline V gene. The CDR3 runs to 14 residues. CDR3 region: CASSLRGRGEKLFF. For the CDR3, the DNA is TGTGCCAGCAGCTTAAGGGGGCGCGGGGAAAAACTGTTTTTT.

The rearrangement joins TRBV19 to TRBJ1-2; 8 positions agree with TRBD1. The CDR3 sequence is 13 residues long. The J segment lost 8 bases and the V segment lost 1 base, leaving 3 bases of the junction unmatched. Germline V CDR1 and CDR2: LNHDA, SQIVND (reference sequence). The CDR3 nucleotides read TGTGCCAGTAGTATAGCACAGGGGGGAGGCTACACCTTC. It specifies CASSIAQGGGYTF.

Here the CDR3 DNA reads TGTGCCAGCAGTGACAGGGAACTAAACACTGAAGCTTTCTTT. Amino acids: CASSDRELNTEAFF. J is TRBJ1-1 and V is TRBV2; D may be TRBD1 (5 bases). V lost 3 bases and J 2 bases, leaving 10 bases between the germline ends. The CDR3 has 14 residues. Germline V lookup: CDR1 SNHLY, CDR2 FYNNEI.

The CDR3 nucleotides read TGTGCCAGCAGCTTGGGACAGGGGAGAGTATCCTACGAGCAGTACTTC. As protein: CASSLGQGRVSYEQYF. This chain joins TRBV5-4 and TRBJ2-7; 8 bases line up with TRBD1. Germline loops: CDR1 SGHNT, CDR2 YYREEE (reference sequence). V dropped 0 bases and J dropped 1; count of bases not matched to a gene: 6. CDR3 size: 16 residues.

This rearrangement joins TRBV28 to TRBJ2-7, with TRBD1 matching 7 bases. The trim removed 6 bases at V and 3 bases at J, leaving 2 bases unmatched. The CDR3 is made up of 12 amino acids. The germline V gene encodes CDR1 MDHEN and CDR2 SYDVKM. The CDR3 spells CASSRDSYEQYF. The DNA of the CDR3 is TGTGCCAGCAGCCGGGACAGCTACGAGCAGTACTTC.

V and J are TRBV30 and TRBJ2-5; 9 bases align to TRBD1. There are 16 residues in the CDR3. V shed 2 bases and J 5 bases; nucleotides not matched to a gene: 12. The germline V gene has CDR1 GTSNPN and CDR2 SVGIG (reference sequence). The CDR3 region has the DNA TGTGCCTGGAGTCCTGGGACAGGGAATGTAAGGGAGACCCAGTACTTC. Its protein is CAWSPGTGNVRETQYF.

This chain joins TRBV28 and TRBJ1-4, with 9 bases aligning to TRBD1. Germline loops: CDR1 MDHEN, CDR2 SYDVKM. This CDR3 is 14 amino acids long. Unmatched junction bases numbered 5, after V lost 5 bases and J lost 7 bases. As DNA, the CDR3 is TGTGCCAGCAGTGGTGGGGACAGGGTTGAAAAACTGTTTTTT. Translated, it gives CASSGGDRVEKLFF.

V and J are TRBV10-3 and TRBJ1-6; D is possibly TRBD1 (6 bases). CDR3 size: 12 residues. The germline V and J ends were trimmed by 10 bases and 6 bases, with 10 bases remaining between them. CDR1 and CDR2 from the germline V gene are ENHRY and SYGVKD. CDR3 in amino acids: CATEGVNSPLHF. The CDR3 DNA follows: TGTGCCACCGAGGGGGTTAATTCACCCCTCCACTTT.

This rearrangement joins TRBV18 to TRBJ2-1; 12 bases line up with TRBD2. This CDR3 contains 17 residues. V gave up 2 bases and J gave up 6 bases; unmatched junction bases: 8. The germline gives CDR1 KGHSH, CDR2 LQKENI. The CDR3 nucleotides are TGTGCCAGCTCACCAACTTCCGGACTAGCGGGGATCAATGAGCAGTTCTTC. As protein: CASSPTSGLAGINEQFF.

The rearrangement uses TRBV14 and TRBJ2-3, with 7 bases fitting TRBD2. Germline V gene sequence: CDR1 SGHDN, CDR2 FVKESK. V was pared by 4 bases and J by 2 bases, with 15 bases of the junction left unmatched. The CDR3 length is 18 residues. The CDR3 DNA sequence: TGTGCCAGCAGCCCCTGGATCGGGGGGTGGGGATCCACAGATACGCAGTATTTT. This encodes CASSPWIGGWGSTDTQYF.

The V gene is TRBV7-8, the J gene TRBJ1-6; D possibly corresponds to TRBD1 (6 bases). The CDR3 has 16 residues. Trimming removed 6 bases from V and 10 bases from J, with 22 bases in between. Germline V gene data show CDR1 as SGHVS and CDR2 as FQNEAQ. The CDR3 DNA is TGTGCCAGCAGACAACTGACTACAGGGACTATATCACCCCTCCACTTT. Amino acid sequence: CASRQLTTGTISPLHF.

This chain connects TRBV10-3 to TRBJ1-2; 10 bases agree with TRBD1. Germline V gene sequence: CDR1 ENHRY, CDR2 SYGVKD. V was clipped by 7 bases and J by 2 bases; unmatched bases: 7. This CDR3 contains 15 residues. Here the CDR3 reads CAINFDRGQNYGYTF. The CDR3 DNA reads TGTGCCATCAATTTCGACAGGGGGCAAAACTATGGCTACACCTTC.

The chain uses TRBV18 and TRBJ2-7, with 8 bases matching TRBD2. CDR3 length: 15 residues. The germline gives CDR1 KGHSH, CDR2 LQKENI. V gave up 3 bases and J gave up 0 bases; unmatched junction bases: 4. In DNA, the CDR3 is TGTGCCAGCTCACCCCGGGAGGGGAGCTCCTACGAGCAGTACTTC. It translates to CASSPREGSSYEQYF.

V and J are TRBV5-6 and TRBJ1-5; D might be TRBD1 (5 bases). The CDR3 length is 14 residues. V gave up 1 base and J gave up 6 bases, with 11 bases separating them. Germline V gives CDR1 SGHDT, CDR2 YYEEEE. As DNA, the CDR3 is TGTGCCAGCAGCTTGACAGGATCCGGTCAGCCCCAGCATTTT. Translated: CASSLTGSGQPQHF.

This clone appeared a single time. This chain links TRBV6-1 with TRBJ1-3, with D possibly matching TRBD1 (5 bases). The CDR3 has 15 amino acids. Trimming removed 2 bases from V and 2 bases from J, with 10 bases in between. Germline CDR1 reads MNHNS; CDR2 reads SASEGT. This CDR3 reads CASSEIGEAGNTIYF. The CDR3, as DNA: TGTGCCAGCAGTGAAATAGGGGAGGCTGGAAACACCATATATTTT.

The gene calls are TRBV6-1 and TRBJ2-5; 9 bases are a match to TRBD1. The assigned J gene may be wrong: the sequence end matches TRBJ2-7 better. CDR1 is MNHNS and CDR2 is SASEGT in the germline V gene. The CDR3 is 17 amino acids. DNA of the CDR3: TGTGCCAGCAGTGCCCGTCACAGGGGGCGTCCCTCCTACGAGCAGTACTTC. This codes for CASSARHRGRPSYEQYF.

The J gene is TRBJ2-3, the V gene TRBV7-6, with 12 nucleotides matching TRBD2. V dropped 5 bases and J dropped 1; count of bases not matched to a gene: 4. The germline gives CDR1 SGHVS, CDR2 FNYEAQ. This CDR3 is built from 16 residues. The DNA of the CDR3 is TGTGCCAGCAGCCCCCGACTAGCGGGGGGCACAGATACGCAGTATTTT. It encodes CASSPRLAGGTDTQYF.